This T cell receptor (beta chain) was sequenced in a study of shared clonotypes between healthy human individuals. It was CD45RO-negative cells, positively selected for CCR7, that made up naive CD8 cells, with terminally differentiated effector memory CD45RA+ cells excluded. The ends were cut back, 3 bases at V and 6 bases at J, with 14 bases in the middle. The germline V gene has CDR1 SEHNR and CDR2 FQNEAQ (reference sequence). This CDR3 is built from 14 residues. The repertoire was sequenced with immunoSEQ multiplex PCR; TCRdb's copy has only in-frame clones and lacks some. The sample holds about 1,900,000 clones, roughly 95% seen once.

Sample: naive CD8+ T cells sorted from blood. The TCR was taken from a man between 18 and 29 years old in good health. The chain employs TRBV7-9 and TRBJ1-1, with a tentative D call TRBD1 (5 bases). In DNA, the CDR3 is TGTGCCAGCAGCTTCGATGGGGGTTTCGCTGAAGCTTTCTTT. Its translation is CASSFDGGFAEAFF.